One sample yielded the 8 T cell receptor beta chains listed below, sequenced in a study of shared T cell receptors in the human thymus. Sequencing was performed with immunoSEQ multiplex PCR; in TCRdb, only in-frame clones are kept and a portion is missing. The top ten clones hold 0.0095% to 0.011% of a sample with hundreds of thousands of clones, around 85% of them seen once. Separately, the same data were catalogued under a study of human thymus T cells.

Sequenced sample: thymocytes. The receptors originated from a girl under three years old with a congenital heart defect.

The V and J genes are TRBV2 and TRBJ2-4, with D possibly TRBD2 on 8 matching bases. The length of the CDR3 is 21 residues. Germline V gives CDR1 SNHLY, CDR2 FYNNEI. V shed 6 bases and J shed 1 base, with 31 bases lying between them. The CDR3 DNA sequence: TGTGCCAGCAGCGGCCACACGGGGGGGGATGACAGGGAGAGGGCCAAAAACATTCAGTACTTC. Amino acid sequence: CASSGHTGGDDRERAKNIQYF.

This clone was seen just once. The chain couples TRBV5-4 to TRBJ2-1; 9 positions agree with TRBD1. The trim removed 0 bases at V and 8 bases at J, leaving 12 bases unmatched. This CDR3 is built from 17 residues. CDR1 and CDR2 (germline): SGHNT, YYREEE (reference sequence). This CDR3 reads CASSLGGTGKLIDEQFF. The CDR3 DNA sequence: TGTGCCAGCAGCTTGGGGGGGACAGGGAAGCTTATCGATGAGCAGTTCTTC.

The chain is built from TRBV30 and TRBJ2-3, with TRBD2 as a possible D gene (6 bases). Germline-derived CDR1 and CDR2 are GTSNPN and SVGIG (reference sequence). The CDR3 sequence is 12 residues long. Between the trimmed V and J ends, which lost 7 bases and 2 bases, there was a span of 10 bases. The CDR3 nucleotides are TGTGCCTTGGCGCGGGACACAGATACGCAGTATTTT. Protein product: CALARDTDTQYF. The entire variable domain, with the rest obtained from reference TRBV30 and TRBJ2-3, is as follows: SQTIHQWPATLVQPVGSPLSLECTVEGTSNPNLYWYRQAAGRGLQLLFYSVGIGQISSEVPQNLSASRPQDRQFILSSKKLLLSDSGFYLCALARDTDTQYFGPGTRLTVL.

The chain is built from TRBV27 and TRBJ2-5, with a tentative D call TRBD2 (7 bases). The CDR3 runs 15 residues. Germline values: CDR1 MNHEY, CDR2 SMNVEV (reference sequence). V dropped 7 bases and J dropped 5 bases, with 20 bases sitting between them. The CDR3 sequence: CASTPGGEQGETQYF. The CDR3 nucleotides read TGTGCCAGCACCCCTGGGGGGGAACAGGGTGAGACCCAGTACTTC.

This clone was seen once. The rearrangement uses TRBV25-1 and TRBJ2-7; D perhaps matches TRBD1 (5 bases). Germline V CDR1 and CDR2: MGHDK, SYGVNS. The CDR3 is 16 residues long. With 2 bases removed from V and 1 base from J, the gap between germline ends came to 15 bases. The CDR3 bases are TGTGCCAGCAGTGAAACAGGAGAGCCCATTTCCTACGAGCAGTACTTC. Translating gives CASSETGEPISYEQYF.

The chain recombines TRBV2 with TRBJ1-2; D is unresolved. Trimming cost V 2 bases and J 3 bases, with 7 bases left between them. The germline gives CDR1 SNHLY, CDR2 FYNNEI. The CDR3 runs 13 residues. The CDR3 spells CASSESGDYGYTF. As DNA, the CDR3 is TGTGCCAGCAGTGAAAGCGGCGACTATGGCTACACCTTC.

The rearrangement uses TRBV5-4 and TRBJ1-4; 7 positions match TRBD1. V gave up 4 bases and J gave up 6 bases; unmatched junction bases: 9. Germline CDR1 and CDR2: SGHNT and YYREEE (reference sequence). This CDR3 is 15 amino acids long. CDR3 bases: TGTGCCAGCAGCCTACGTACAGGGGCATATGAAAAACTGTTTTTT. Its translation is CASSLRTGAYEKLFF.

V usage is TRBV25-1 and J usage is TRBJ1-3; maybe TRBD1 (5 bases). Germline lookup yields CDR1 MGHDK and CDR2 SYGVNS. Trimming stripped 5 bases from V and 0 bases from J, with 11 bases between. The CDR3 is 15 amino acids. The CDR3 DNA follows: TGTGCCAGCAGTCCTGACCAGGGCTCTGGAAACACCATATATTTT. Translation: CASSPDQGSGNTIYF. Variable domain in full (rest from reference TRBV25-1 and TRBJ1-3): EADIYQTPRYLVIGTGKKITLECSQTMGHDKMYWYQQDPGMELHLIHYSYGVNSTEKGDLSSESTVSRIRTEHFPLTLESARPSHTSQYLCASSPDQGSGNTIYFGEGSWLTVV.